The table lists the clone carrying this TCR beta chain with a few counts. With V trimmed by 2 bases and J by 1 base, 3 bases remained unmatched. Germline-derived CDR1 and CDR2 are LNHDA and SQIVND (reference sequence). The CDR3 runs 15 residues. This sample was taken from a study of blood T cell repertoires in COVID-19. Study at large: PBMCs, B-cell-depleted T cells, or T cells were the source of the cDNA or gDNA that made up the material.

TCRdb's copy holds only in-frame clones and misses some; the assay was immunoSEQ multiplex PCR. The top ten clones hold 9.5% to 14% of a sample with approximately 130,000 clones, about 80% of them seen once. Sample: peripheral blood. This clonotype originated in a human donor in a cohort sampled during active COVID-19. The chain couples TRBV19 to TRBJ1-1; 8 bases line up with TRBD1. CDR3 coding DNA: TGTGCCAGTAGTATAAGGGGGACAGGGAACACTGAAGCTTTCTTT. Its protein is CASSIRGTGNTEAFF.